This record covers a single TCR beta chain. These data come from a study of blood T cell repertoires in COVID-19. Original processing methods: Amplification from reference gene primers served as the basis for estimated nucleated cell counts. Only in-frame clones appear in the TCRdb table, and some are missing; sequencing was by immunoSEQ multiplex PCR. For V, J and clone size, that table is used; D and trimming come from the DNA. Of roughly 100,000 clones in the sample, 60% to 80% are singletons; the top ten hold 9.8%. Trimming took off 0 bases at V and 3 bases at J, with 13 bases between the two ends. Germline CDR1 reads SGHRS; CDR2 reads YFSETQ. This CDR3 comprises 16 residues.

This receptor was identified in a man in his sixties with active or convalescent COVID-19. The chain links TRBV5-1 to TRBJ1-3; D gene ambiguous. Sequenced material: peripheral blood. The CDR3 loop reads CASSLAGRVYGNTIYF. CDR3 sequence (DNA): TGCGCCAGCAGCTTGGCGGGAAGGGTTTATGGAAACACCATATATTTT.